This T cell receptor beta chain was observed in a study of blood T cell repertoires in COVID-19. Study summary: Acute and convalescent COVID-19 samples came from the United States, Italy and Spain. Sample material is recorded as cDNA or gDNA derived from T cells, B-cell-depleted T cells, or PBMCs.

This CDR3 spans 15 amino acids. Losses at the gene ends were 3 bases for V and 3 bases for J; bases not matched to a gene: 4. Per the germline V gene, CDR1 is SGHNT and CDR2 is YYREEE (reference sequence). Cohort placement rested on clinical history that participants reported themselves. Original data processing: The authors estimated nucleated cell counts from reference gene primer amplification. Generated by immunoSEQ multiplex PCR, the TCRdb table keeps only in-frame clones and is missing some. V, J and clone size were drawn from that table, and D and trimming were deduced from the DNA. The sample includes 260,000 or so clones, less than 85% of them seen just once.

The clonotype originates from a woman aged 50 to 60 who had recovered from COVID-19. V and J are TRBV5-4 and TRBJ2-3, with 10 positions matching TRBD1. The specimen sequenced was PBMCs or T cells enriched from blood (not recorded which). CDR3: CASSSKDRGTDTQYF. CDR3 DNA sequence: TGTGCCAGCAGCTCGAAGGACAGGGGGACAGATACGCAGTATTTT.